This record concerns one T cell receptor beta chain sequence. Its matching antigen is unknown. Then a second PCR, running about 6 to 12 cycles, was carried out with a sample-barcoded 5' primer and a J-beta primer mix. Every sample produced at least 2.5 million CDR3-containing paired-end reads. A single record per CDR3 protein comes from TCRdb applying MiXCR to the 5' RACE reads. Counted here are about 1.7 million distinct CDR3 sequences, roughly 27% occurring once; the ten biggest clones make up more than 6%. The sample is drawn from a study of blood T cells in healthy people across ages. Looked up from germline, CDR1 is SGHTA and CDR2 is FQGNSA. V was trimmed by 5 bases and J by 0 bases, leaving 11 bases between them. This CDR3 has 15 residues. Study-level findings and limits: Using unsorted PBMCs precluded a conclusive naive versus antigen-experienced comparison.

This chain uses TRBV7-2 with TRBJ2-4; D is possibly TRBD1 (6 bases). The material sequenced was blood. The sequence was obtained from a woman younger than 45 in good health. The CDR3 nucleotides are TGTACCAGCAGCCCGGACAGAGTAGCCAAAAACATTCAGTACTTC. Translating it yields CTSSPDRVAKNIQYF.